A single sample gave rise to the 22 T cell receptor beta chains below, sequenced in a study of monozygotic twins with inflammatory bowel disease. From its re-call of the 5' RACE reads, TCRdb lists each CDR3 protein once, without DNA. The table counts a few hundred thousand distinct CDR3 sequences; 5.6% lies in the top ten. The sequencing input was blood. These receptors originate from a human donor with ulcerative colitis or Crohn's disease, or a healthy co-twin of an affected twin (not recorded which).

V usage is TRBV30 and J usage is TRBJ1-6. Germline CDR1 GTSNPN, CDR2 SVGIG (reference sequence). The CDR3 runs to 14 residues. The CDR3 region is CAWSDRGRNSPLHF.

The CDR3: CASRPNGYSNQPQHF. This rearrangement joins TRBV6-1 to TRBJ1-5. The CDR3 totals 15 residues. Per the germline V gene, CDR1 is MNHNS and CDR2 is SASEGT.

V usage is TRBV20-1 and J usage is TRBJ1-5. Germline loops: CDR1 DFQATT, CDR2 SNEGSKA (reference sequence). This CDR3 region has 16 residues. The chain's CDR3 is CSARAGTSSGNQPQHF.

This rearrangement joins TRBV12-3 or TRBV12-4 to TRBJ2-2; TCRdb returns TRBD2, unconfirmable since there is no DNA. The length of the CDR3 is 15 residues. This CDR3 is CASSLTSGNTGELFF.

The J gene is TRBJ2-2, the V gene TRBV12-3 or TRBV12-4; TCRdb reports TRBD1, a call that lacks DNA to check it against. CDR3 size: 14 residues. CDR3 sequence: CASSLRQGAGELFF.

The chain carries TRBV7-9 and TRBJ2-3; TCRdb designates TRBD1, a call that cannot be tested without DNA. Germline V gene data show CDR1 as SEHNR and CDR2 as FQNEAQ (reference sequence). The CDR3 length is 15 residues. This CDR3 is CASSLAGGPGDTQYF.

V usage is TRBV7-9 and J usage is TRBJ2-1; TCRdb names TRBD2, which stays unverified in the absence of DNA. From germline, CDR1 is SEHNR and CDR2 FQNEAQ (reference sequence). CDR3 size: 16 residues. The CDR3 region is CASSPGSSGGYNEQFF.

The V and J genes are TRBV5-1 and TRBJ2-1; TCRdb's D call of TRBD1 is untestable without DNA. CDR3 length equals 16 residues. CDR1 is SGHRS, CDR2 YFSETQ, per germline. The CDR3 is CASSLITGGSGDEQFF.

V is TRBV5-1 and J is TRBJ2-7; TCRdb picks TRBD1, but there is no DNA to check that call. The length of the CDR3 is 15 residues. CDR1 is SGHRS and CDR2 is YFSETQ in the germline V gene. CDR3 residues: CASSLATGLTYEQYF.

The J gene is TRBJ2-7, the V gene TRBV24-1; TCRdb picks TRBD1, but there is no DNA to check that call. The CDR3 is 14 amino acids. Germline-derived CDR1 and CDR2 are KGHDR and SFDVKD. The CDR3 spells CATSDRDHYPRQYF.

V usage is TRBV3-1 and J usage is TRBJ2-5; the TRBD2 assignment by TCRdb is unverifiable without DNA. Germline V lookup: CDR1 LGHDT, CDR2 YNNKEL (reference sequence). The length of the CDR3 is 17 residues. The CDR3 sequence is CASSQKRPDVAKETQYF.

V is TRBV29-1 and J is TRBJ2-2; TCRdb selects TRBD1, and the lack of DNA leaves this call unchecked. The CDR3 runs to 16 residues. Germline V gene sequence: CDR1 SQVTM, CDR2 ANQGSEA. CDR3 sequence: CSVRFAGGGARRELFF.

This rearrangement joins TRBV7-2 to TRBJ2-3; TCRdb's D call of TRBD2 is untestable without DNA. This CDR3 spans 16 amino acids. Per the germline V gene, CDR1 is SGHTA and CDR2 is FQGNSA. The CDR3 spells CASSLTRSQASDTQYF.

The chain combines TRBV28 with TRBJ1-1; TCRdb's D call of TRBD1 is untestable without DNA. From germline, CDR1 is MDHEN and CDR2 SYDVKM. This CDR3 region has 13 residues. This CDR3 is CASSFALAQVGFF. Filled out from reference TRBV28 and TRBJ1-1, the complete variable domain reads DVKVTQSSRYLVKRTGEKVFLECVQDMDHENMFWYRQDPGLGLRLIYFSYDVKMKEKGDIPEGYSVSREKKERFSLILESASTNQTSMYLCASSFALAQVGFFGQGTRLTVV.

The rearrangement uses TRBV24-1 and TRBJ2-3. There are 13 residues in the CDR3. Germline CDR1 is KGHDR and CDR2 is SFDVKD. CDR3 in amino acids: CATSDIEADTQYF.

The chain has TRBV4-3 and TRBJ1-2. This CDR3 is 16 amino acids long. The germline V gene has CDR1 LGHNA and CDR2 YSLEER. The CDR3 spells CASSQDFQTLSYGYTF.

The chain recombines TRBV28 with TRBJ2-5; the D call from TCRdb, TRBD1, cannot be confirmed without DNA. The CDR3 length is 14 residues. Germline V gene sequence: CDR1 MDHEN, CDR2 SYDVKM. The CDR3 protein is CASSPPRGEETQYF.

The CDR3 sequence is CASSSSVGELFF. J is TRBJ1-4 and V is TRBV5-6. CDR1 is SGHDT and CDR2 is YYEEEE in the germline V gene. This CDR3 has 12 residues.

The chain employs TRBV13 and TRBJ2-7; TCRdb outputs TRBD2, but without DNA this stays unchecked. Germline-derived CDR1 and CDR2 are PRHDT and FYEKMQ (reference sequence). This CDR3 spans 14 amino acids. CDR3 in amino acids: CASSRRDYDLEQYF. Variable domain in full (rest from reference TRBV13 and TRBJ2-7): AAGVIQSPRHLIKEKRETATLKCYPIPRHDTVYWYQQGPGQDPQFLISFYEKMQSDKGSIPDRFSAQQFSDYHSELNMSSLELGDSALYFCASSRRDYDLEQYFGPGTRLTVT.

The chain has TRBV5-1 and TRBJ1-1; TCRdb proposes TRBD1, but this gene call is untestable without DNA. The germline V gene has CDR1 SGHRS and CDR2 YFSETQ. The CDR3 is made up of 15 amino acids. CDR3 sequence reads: CASSLDGRGNTEAFF.

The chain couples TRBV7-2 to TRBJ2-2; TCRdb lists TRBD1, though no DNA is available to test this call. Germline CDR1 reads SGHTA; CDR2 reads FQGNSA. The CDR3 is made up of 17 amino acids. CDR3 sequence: CASSYHPPVVTAGELFF.

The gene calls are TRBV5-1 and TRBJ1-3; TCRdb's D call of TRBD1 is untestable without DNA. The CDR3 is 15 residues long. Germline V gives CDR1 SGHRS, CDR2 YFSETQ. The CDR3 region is CASSLGQGISNTIYF.